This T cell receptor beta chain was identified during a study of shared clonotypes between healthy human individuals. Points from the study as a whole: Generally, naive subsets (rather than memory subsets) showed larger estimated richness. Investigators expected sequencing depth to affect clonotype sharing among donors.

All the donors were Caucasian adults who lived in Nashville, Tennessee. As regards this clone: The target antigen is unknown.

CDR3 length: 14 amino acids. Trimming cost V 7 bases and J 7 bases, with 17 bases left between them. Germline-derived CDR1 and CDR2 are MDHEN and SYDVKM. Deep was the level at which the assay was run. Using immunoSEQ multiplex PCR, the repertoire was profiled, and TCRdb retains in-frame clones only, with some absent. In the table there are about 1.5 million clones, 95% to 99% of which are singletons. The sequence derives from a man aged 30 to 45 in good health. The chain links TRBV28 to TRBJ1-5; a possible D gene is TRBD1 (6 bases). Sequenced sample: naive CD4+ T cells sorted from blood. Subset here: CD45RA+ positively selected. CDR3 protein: CASTEGGLGQPQHF. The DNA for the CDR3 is TGTGCCAGCACCGAGGGGGGCTTGGGGCAGCCCCAGCATTTT.